A single sample is the source of the 21 T cell receptor beta chains below, sequenced in a study of regulatory T cells in long-lasting Graves disease. Regarding time point: newly diagnosed GD, antithyroid drugs for less than 3 months. With RNA extracted from PBMCs as input, the TCR library was made. TCR beta libraries were built with iRepertoire HTBI primers and Arm-PCR of CDR3 regions. Each CDR3 protein is one row after TCRdb ran MiXCR on the multiplex PCR reads. The sample carries 250,000 to 400,000 distinct CDR3 sequences, 18% recorded once. The material sequenced was peripheral blood mononuclear cells (PBMCs), taken at new diagnosis, from a patient treated with antithyroid drugs. These TCRs come from a female donor with Graves disease.

This chain uses TRBV6-1 with TRBJ2-7; D uncertain. Germline CDR1 and CDR2: MNHNS and SASEGT. This CDR3 region has 16 residues. V lost 6 bases to trimming and J lost 1 base, with 19 bases between them. CDR3 region: CASRFTANSPSYEQYF. The DNA of the CDR3 is TGTGCCAGCAGATTCACCGCGAACTCCCCGTCCTACGAGCAGTACTTC.

This clonotype showed up just a few times. The chain joins TRBV30 to TRBJ2-7; 9 positions match TRBD2. Germline CDR1 and CDR2: GTSNPN and SVGIG (reference sequence). Germline trimming cut 3 bases from V and 2 bases from J; bases unmatched to any gene: 8. The length of the CDR3 is 15 residues. The CDR3 DNA sequence: TGTGCCTGGAGACTAGGACTAGCGAGTCCCTACGAGCAGTACTTC. It yields the protein CAWRLGLASPYEQYF.

This clonotype was observed at least ten times. As DNA, the CDR3 is TGTGCCAGCAGTTTGGCAGGGGGCAATCAGCCCCAGCATTTT. It translates to CASSLAGGNQPQHF. This chain uses TRBV7-9 with TRBJ1-5; possible D gene TRBD1, 6 bases. Looked up from germline, CDR1 is SEHNR and CDR2 is FQNEAQ (reference sequence). The CDR3 contains 14 residues. V lost 6 bases and J lost 2, with 11 bases in between.

This clonotype was counted at least ten times. This chain joins TRBV5-8 and TRBJ2-2, with D uncertain. This CDR3 has 15 amino acids. Germline V gene sequence: CDR1 SGHTS, CDR2 YDEGEE. The germline V and J ends were trimmed by 4 bases and 4 bases, with 14 bases remaining between them. This chain's CDR3 is CASSPTIRFTGELFF. Written as DNA, the CDR3 is TGTGCCAGCAGCCCAACGATCCGGTTCACCGGGGAGCTGTTTTTT.

This clonotype was recorded at least ten times. The rearrangement uses TRBV28 and TRBJ1-2; 8 bases line up with TRBD1. With V trimmed by 3 bases and J by 4 bases, 10 bases remained unmatched. This CDR3 comprises 16 residues. Germline CDR1 MDHEN, CDR2 SYDVKM. The CDR3 here is CASSFSGGADGYGYTF. DNA of the CDR3: TGTGCCAGCAGTTTCTCAGGGGGCGCCGATGGCTATGGCTACACCTTC.

In this sample, this clonotype turned up many times. The chain carries TRBV19 and TRBJ2-5; 9 positions match TRBD2. CDR1 and CDR2 (germline): LNHDA, SQIVND (reference sequence). V dropped 5 bases and J dropped 5; count of bases not matched to a gene: 15. The CDR3 sequence is 17 residues long. The CDR3 is CASSLGTSPGGRETQYF. CDR3 in DNA: TGTGCCAGTAGTCTCGGGACTAGCCCGGGCGGGCGGGAGACCCAGTACTTC. The variable domain in full, completed from reference TRBV19 and TRBJ2-5, reads DGGITQSPKYLFRKEGQNVTLSCEQNLNHDAMYWYRQDPGQGLRLIYYSQIVNDFQKGDIAEGYSVSREKKESFPLTVTSAQKNPTAFYLCASSLGTSPGGRETQYFGPGTRLLVL.

This clonotype was seen ten or more times. The rearrangement links TRBV29-1 to TRBJ2-1; 13 bases are a match to TRBD2. CDR3 size: 13 residues. The V gene's germline CDR1 is SQVTM and CDR2 ANQGSEA. Trimming removed 7 bases from V and 9 bases from J; junction bases left unmatched: 6. The CDR3 DNA sequence: TGCAGCGCCAACGGACTAGCGGGAGTTGAGCAGTTCTTC. It is translated as CSANGLAGVEQFF.

This clonotype was seen a few times. V is TRBV6-5 and J is TRBJ2-3; tentative D call: TRBD1 (5 bases). The germline V gene encodes CDR1 MNHEY and CDR2 SVGAGI. This CDR3 has 15 residues. Trimming pared 0 bases from V and 3 bases from J, leaving 10 bases between. CDR3 coding DNA: TGTGCCAGCAGTTACTCAGGGGCCTTTACAGATACGCAGTATTTT. Residues: CASSYSGAFTDTQYF.

With respect to this clonotype: A read error may be the cause here, since a much bigger clone is one base away. For the CDR3, the DNA is TGTGCCAGCAGTTTGGGACAGATCAACACTGAAGCTTTCTTT. It specifies CASSLGQINTEAFF. This chain connects TRBV12-3 or TRBV12-4 to TRBJ1-1; 7 nucleotides agree with TRBD1. The CDR3 loop spans 14 amino acids. Trimming removed 3 bases from V and 2 bases from J; junction bases left unmatched: 3.

This clonotype has just a few counts. Sequence at one end of the junction differs from germline and may be a read error. The genes are TRBV6-2 or TRBV6-3 and TRBJ2-7; D gene ambiguous. Germline V lookup: CDR1 MNHEY, CDR2 SVGEGT. The CDR3 runs to 17 residues. CDR3 DNA sequence: TGTGCCAGCAGTTACCCCACTCAATACCCACCGAGGTACGAGCGGTACTTC. Its protein is CASSYPTQYPPRYERYF.

This clonotype was detected ten times or more. The chain has TRBV3-1 and TRBJ1-4; TRBD1 might be the D (6 bases). The CDR3 sequence is 18 residues long. CDR1 is LGHDT, CDR2 YNNKEL, per germline (reference sequence). The V end lost 4 bases, the J end lost 2 bases, and 20 bases lay between the germline ends. CDR3 nucleotides: TGTGCCAGCAGCCCTTGGGTCAGGGGAACGGCGACTAATGAAAAACTGTTTTTT. Encoded protein: CASSPWVRGTATNEKLFF.

The chain recombines TRBV19 with TRBJ2-7; tentative D call: TRBD2 (5 bases). The V gene's germline CDR1 is LNHDA and CDR2 SQIVND (reference sequence). The V end lost 1 base, the J end lost 3 bases, and 7 bases lay between the germline ends. The CDR3 has 13 residues. The chain's CDR3 is CASSIVGDYEQYF. The CDR3 DNA reads as TGTGCCAGTAGTATAGTGGGAGACTACGAGCAGTACTTC.

This clonotype was counted a few times. The J gene is TRBJ2-1, the V gene TRBV9; 13 nucleotides match TRBD2. After removal of 0 bases from V and 0 bases from J, the junction contained 9 bases not matched to a gene. The CDR3 spans 20 residues. Germline loops: CDR1 SGDLS, CDR2 YYNGEE. Here the CDR3 reads CASSVEGTSGMGSSYNEQFF. The CDR3 DNA sequence: TGTGCCAGCAGCGTAGAGGGGACTAGCGGGATGGGAAGCTCCTACAATGAGCAGTTCTTC.

This clonotype was seen repeatedly, ten times or more. The CDR3 loop reads CASSLSGSNGNEQFF. CDR3 sequence (DNA): TGTGCCAGCAGCCTAAGCGGGAGTAATGGGAATGAGCAGTTCTTC. The chain carries TRBV4-2 and TRBJ2-1; 8 nucleotides align to TRBD2. Germline V gene lookup returns CDR1 LGHNA and CDR2 YNFKEQ. This CDR3 comprises 15 residues. V was clipped by 4 bases and J by 7 bases; unmatched bases: 9.

This clonotype is a singleton in its sample. It may be a read error: a sequence one base away is much more abundant. The gene calls are TRBV5-1 and TRBJ2-3, with 10 bases matching TRBD1. The germline V gene has CDR1 SGHRS and CDR2 YFSETQ. This CDR3 has 17 residues. The CDR3 coding sequence is TGTGCCAGCAACTTGGCCCCCTGGACAGGGGGAACAGATACGCAGTATTTT. Translating gives CASNLAPWTGGTDTQYF.

V gene TRBV10-3 combines with J gene TRBJ2-1; 13 positions agree with TRBD2. V shed 6 bases and J 7 bases; nucleotides not matched to a gene: 3. Germline V CDR1 and CDR2: ENHRY, SYGVKD. This CDR3 comprises 14 residues. The CDR3 spells CAIRTSGRVNEQFF. The CDR3 coding sequence is TGTGCCATCAGAACTAGCGGGAGGGTTAATGAGCAGTTCTTC.

This clonotype was recorded many times. The genes are TRBV12-3 or TRBV12-4 and TRBJ1-6, with D perhaps matching TRBD1 (5 bases). V was cut by 1 base and J by 10 bases, with 14 bases left in between. This CDR3 region has 15 residues. The CDR3 bases are TGTGCCAGCAGTTTAGGACCGGGGGGATACTCACCCCTCCACTTT. This sequence encodes CASSLGPGGYSPLHF.

The V call is TRBV19, the J call TRBJ1-1, with 9 bases that match TRBD1. The germline V gene encodes CDR1 LNHDA and CDR2 SQIVND (reference sequence). V lost 3 bases to trimming and J lost 4 bases; unmatched junction nucleotides: 3. The CDR3 contains 14 residues. This CDR3 is CASSMTGGFTEAFF. The CDR3 bases are TGTGCCAGTAGTATGACAGGGGGATTCACTGAAGCTTTCTTT.

The V and J genes are TRBV29-1 and TRBJ1-2; D may be TRBD1 (5 bases). Germline-derived CDR1 and CDR2 are SQVTM and ANQGSEA. The CDR3 covers 12 residues. The V end lost 6 bases, the J end lost 2 bases, and 10 bases lay between the germline ends. The CDR3 region is CSVGDYNYGYTF. CDR3 in DNA: TGCAGCGTGGGGGACTACAACTATGGCTACACCTTC.

The chain joins TRBV11-1 to TRBJ2-5, with D possibly TRBD1 on 5 matching bases. Germline loops: CDR1 SGHAT, CDR2 FQDESV (reference sequence). CDR3 length: 13 amino acids. V lost 5 bases, J lost 5 bases, and 12 bases lay in between. CDR3 region: CASSGHLGETQYF. DNA of the CDR3: TGTGCCAGCAGCGGACATTTAGGGGAGACCCAGTACTTC.

This chain's CDR3 is CASTPSGSSNEQFF. In DNA form, the CDR3 reads TGTGCCAGCACACCGAGCGGGAGTTCCAATGAGCAGTTCTTC. J is TRBJ2-1 and V is TRBV27; the match to TRBD2 covers 8 bases. The CDR3 length is 14 residues. Germline V CDR1 and CDR2: MNHEY, SMNVEV (reference sequence). J lost 6 bases, V lost 7 bases, and 8 bases had no gene match.